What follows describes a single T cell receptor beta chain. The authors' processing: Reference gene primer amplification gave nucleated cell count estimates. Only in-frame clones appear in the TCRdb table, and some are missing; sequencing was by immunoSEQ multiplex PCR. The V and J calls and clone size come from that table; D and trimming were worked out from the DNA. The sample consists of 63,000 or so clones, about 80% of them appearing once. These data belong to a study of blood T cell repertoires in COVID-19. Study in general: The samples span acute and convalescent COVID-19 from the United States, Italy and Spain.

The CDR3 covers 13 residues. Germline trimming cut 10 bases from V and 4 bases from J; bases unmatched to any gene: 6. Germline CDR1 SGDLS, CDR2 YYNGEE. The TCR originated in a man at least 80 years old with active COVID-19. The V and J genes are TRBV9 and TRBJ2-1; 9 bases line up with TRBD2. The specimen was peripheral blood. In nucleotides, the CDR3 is TGTGCCCGCGGCGGGGGGGAGTACAATGAGCAGTTCTTC. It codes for CARGGGEYNEQFF.